This TCR beta chain was sequenced during a study of early T cells in non-severe SARS-CoV-2 infection. TCRdb redid the calling of the 5' RACE reads with MiXCR, one entry per CDR3 protein. Found here are some 42,000 distinct CDR3 sequences, roughly 6% of them singletons; the top ten hold more than 7%. The clonotype was recovered from an adult who was a healthcare worker with PCR-confirmed SARS-CoV-2 infection or an uninfected control (not recorded which). This specimen consisted of whole blood, obtained at baseline.

CDR3 DNA sequence: TGTGCCAGCAGCCGGGACAGGGGCCCAGATACGCAGTATTTT. Its protein product is CASSRDRGPDTQYF. V usage is TRBV14 and J usage is TRBJ2-3; 10 bases line up with TRBD1. Trimming cost V 4 bases and J 4 bases; bases outside gene matches: 2. The CDR3 is 14 amino acids. Germline CDR1 reads SGHDN; CDR2 reads FVKESK.